This passage covers 2 T cell receptor beta chains from one sample sequenced in a study of T cell repertoires in cytomegalovirus infection. TCRdb reanalysed the reads using MiXCR and keeps one entry per CDR3 protein. Altogether a few hundred thousand distinct CDR3 sequences are present, around 29% being singletons, with the ten largest covering about 20%. These receptors' targets are unknown. Sequenced here: cultured PBMCs, sampled from culture after CMV antigen stimulation. The receptor set was obtained from a human donor in good health (CMV status not recorded). Some clones in this sample may be carry-over from other donors' samples.

This clonotype was observed many times. The chain recombines TRBV7-8 with TRBJ2-7; the match to TRBD2 covers 10 bases. Trimming at V came to 2 bases and at J to 4 bases, leaving 2 bases not matched to a gene. The CDR3 runs to 14 residues. Germline V lookup: CDR1 SGHVS, CDR2 FQNEAQ. The CDR3 DNA sequence: TGTGCCAGCAGCTTACAACTAGCGGGGTACGAGCAGTACTTC. Translating it yields CASSLQLAGYEQYF.

This clonotype was seen more than once but under ten times. V gene TRBV7-6 combines with J gene TRBJ1-1; D uncertain. Per germline, CDR1 SGHVS and CDR2 FNYEAQ. V was cut by 5 bases and J by 0 bases, with 7 bases left in between. The CDR3 runs to 13 residues. CDR3 DNA sequence: TGTGCCAGCAGCCCAAGTGTGAACACTGAAGCTTTCTTT. Residues: CASSPSVNTEAFF.